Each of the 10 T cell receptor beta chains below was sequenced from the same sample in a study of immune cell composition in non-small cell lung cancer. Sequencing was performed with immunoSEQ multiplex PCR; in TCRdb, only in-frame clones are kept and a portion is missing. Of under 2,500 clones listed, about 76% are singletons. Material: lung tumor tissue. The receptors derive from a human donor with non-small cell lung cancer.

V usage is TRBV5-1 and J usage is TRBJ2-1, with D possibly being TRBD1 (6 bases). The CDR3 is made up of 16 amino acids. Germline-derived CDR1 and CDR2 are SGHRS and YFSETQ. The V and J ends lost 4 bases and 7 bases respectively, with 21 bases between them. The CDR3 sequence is CASSPGDFLGLNEQFF. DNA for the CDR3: TGCGCCAGCAGCCCAGGGGATTTTCTTGGGTTGAATGAGCAGTTCTTC.

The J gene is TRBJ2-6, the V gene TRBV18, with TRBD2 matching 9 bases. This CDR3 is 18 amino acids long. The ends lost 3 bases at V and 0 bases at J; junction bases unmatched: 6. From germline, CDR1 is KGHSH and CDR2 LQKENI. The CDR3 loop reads CASSPTSGGISGANVLTF. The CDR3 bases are TGTGCCAGCTCACCGACTAGCGGAGGCATCTCTGGGGCCAACGTCCTGACTTTC.

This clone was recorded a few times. The CDR3, as DNA: TGTGCCAGCAGTTACATTGAGGGAAATTCACCCCTCCACTTT. The encoded protein is CASSYIEGNSPLHF. This chain uses TRBV6-6 with TRBJ1-6, with D unresolved. The germline V gene encodes CDR1 MNHNY and CDR2 SVGAGI (reference sequence). The CDR3 runs 14 residues. V was shortened by 2 bases and J by 7 bases, with 9 bases between the two germline ends.

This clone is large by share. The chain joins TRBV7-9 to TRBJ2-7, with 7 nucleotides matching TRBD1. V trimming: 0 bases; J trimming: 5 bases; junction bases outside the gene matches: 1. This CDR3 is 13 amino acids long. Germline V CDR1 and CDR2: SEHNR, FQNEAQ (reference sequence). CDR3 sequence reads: CASSLAGGNEQYF. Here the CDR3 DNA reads TGTGCCAGCAGCTTAGCAGGGGGCAACGAGCAGTACTTC.

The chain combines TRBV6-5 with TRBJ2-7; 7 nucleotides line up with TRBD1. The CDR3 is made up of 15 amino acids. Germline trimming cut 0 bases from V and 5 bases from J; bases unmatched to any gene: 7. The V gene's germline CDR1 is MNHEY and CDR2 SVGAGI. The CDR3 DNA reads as TGTGCCAGCAGTTACTCGAGACAGGGTGTCCACGAGCAGTACTTC. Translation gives CASSYSRQGVHEQYF.

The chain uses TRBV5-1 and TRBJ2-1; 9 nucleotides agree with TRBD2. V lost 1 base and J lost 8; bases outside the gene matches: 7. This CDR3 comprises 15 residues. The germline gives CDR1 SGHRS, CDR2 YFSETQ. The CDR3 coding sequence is TGCGCCAGCAGCTTGATTGCGGGAGGGCCCGATGAGCAGTTCTTC. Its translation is CASSLIAGGPDEQFF.

In nucleotides, the CDR3 is TGTGCCAGCAGTCGGGGAGGAGAGCGCATAAAACCTGAGCAGTTCTTC. Translated: CASSRGGERIKPEQFF. This rearrangement joins TRBV28 to TRBJ2-1, with D tentatively TRBD2 (6 bases). V was trimmed by 5 bases and J by 9 bases, leaving 23 bases between them. Germline lookup yields CDR1 MDHEN and CDR2 SYDVKM. This CDR3 is 16 amino acids long.

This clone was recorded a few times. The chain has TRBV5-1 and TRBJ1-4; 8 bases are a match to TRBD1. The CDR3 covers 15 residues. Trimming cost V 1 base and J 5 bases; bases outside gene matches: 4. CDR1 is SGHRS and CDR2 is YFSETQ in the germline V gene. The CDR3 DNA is TGCGCCAGCAGCTTGAACACAGGGGGAAATGAAAAACTGTTTTTT. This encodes CASSLNTGGNEKLFF.

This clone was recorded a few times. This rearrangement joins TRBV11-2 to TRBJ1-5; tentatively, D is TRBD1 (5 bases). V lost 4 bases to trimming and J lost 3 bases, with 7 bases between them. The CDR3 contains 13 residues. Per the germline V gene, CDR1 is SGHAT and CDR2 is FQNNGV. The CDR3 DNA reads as TGTGCCAGCAGCTCGACAGACAATCAGCCCCAGCATTTT. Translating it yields CASSSTDNQPQHF.

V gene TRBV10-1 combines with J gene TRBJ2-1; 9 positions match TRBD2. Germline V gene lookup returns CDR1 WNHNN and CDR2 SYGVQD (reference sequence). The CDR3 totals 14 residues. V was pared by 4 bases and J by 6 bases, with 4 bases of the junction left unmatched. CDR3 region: CASSVGLAINEQFF. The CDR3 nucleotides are TGCGCCAGCAGTGTAGGACTAGCGATCAATGAGCAGTTCTTC.